This entry describes one T cell receptor beta chain. Some clones are missing from TCRdb's copy, which holds only in-frame ones; the method was immunoSEQ multiplex PCR. The table shows fewer than 650,000 clones, with 76% occurring only once. These data originate in a study of shared clonotypes between healthy human individuals. V was clipped by 4 bases and J by 6 bases; unmatched bases: 5. The CDR3 loop spans 15 amino acids. Per the germline V gene, CDR1 is SGHRS and CDR2 is YFSETQ. This receptor was identified in a woman aged 40 to 55 in good health. Some clones in this sample may be carry-over from other donors' samples. Sample: PBMCs. This chain links TRBV5-1 with TRBJ2-7; TRBD2 agrees at 15 bases. The CDR3 loop reads CASSPGLAGGSEQYF. In nucleotides, the CDR3 is TGCGCCAGCAGCCCGGGACTAGCGGGAGGAAGCGAGCAGTACTTC. Full variable domain (remainder filled in from reference TRBV5-1 and TRBJ2-7): KAGVTQTPRYLIKTRGQQVTLSCSPISGHRSVSWYQQTPGQGLQFLFEYFSETQRNKGNFPGRFSGRQFSNSRSEMNVSTLELGDSALYLCASSPGLAGGSEQYFGPGTRLTVT.